This entry describes one TCR beta chain. Clones were read by immunoSEQ multiplex PCR, and TCRdb kept only the in-frame ones, dropping some. The sample includes some 2.4 million clones, over 85% seen only once; the top ten take around 0.37%. These data belong to a study of shared clonotypes between healthy human individuals. Germline CDR1 MNHEY, CDR2 SMNVEV (reference sequence). V lost 6 bases and J 0 bases, leaving 18 bases between the germline ends. The CDR3 is 17 amino acids. This chain joins TRBV27 and TRBJ1-3, with TRBD1 as a possible D gene (5 bases). The sequence was collected from a man younger than 30 in good health. Some clones in this sample may be carry-over from other donors' samples. The sample consisted of naive CD4+ T cells from PBMCs. As for subset: CD45RA+ positively selected. CDR3 sequence: CASRPARVRDSGNTIYF. DNA for the CDR3: TGTGCCAGCAGACCAGCCAGGGTCAGGGACTCTGGAAACACCATATATTTT.